These 28 T cell receptor beta chains originate from one sample sequenced in a study of post-analysis software for immune sequencing data. TCR beta cDNA libraries had unique molecular identifiers. One entry per CDR3 protein results from TCRdb running MiXCR on the PCR reads. The sample lists about 160,000 distinct CDR3 sequences; 30% to 45% were seen once. This specimen consisted of blood, obtained after autologous hematopoietic stem cell transplantation. Every receptor here comes from a girl under 18 with multiple sclerosis.

This clonotype was seen many times. A read error may be the cause here, since a much bigger clone is one base away. This rearrangement joins TRBV4-1 to TRBJ2-7, with 9 bases fitting TRBD1. V shed 4 bases and J 6 bases; nucleotides not matched to a gene: 7. Germline V gives CDR1 MGHRA, CDR2 YSYEKL. This CDR3 comprises 14 residues. The CDR3 DNA is TGCGCCAGCAGCCTCGGGGGACAGGGCCCCGAGCAGTACTTC. Protein: CASSLGGQGPEQYF.

Concerning this clonotype itself: A much larger clone differs from this one at a single base, so this may be a read error. This sequence joins TRBV3-1 and TRBJ1-5; D unresolved. Trimming shortened V by 1 base and J by 4 bases, and 8 bases separated the two germline ends. The CDR3 covers 14 residues. The V gene's germline CDR1 is LGHDT and CDR2 YNNKEL (reference sequence). CDR3 bases: TGTGCCAGCAGCCAAGGGTGGACTAATCAGCCCCAGCATTTT. It yields the protein CASSQGWTNQPQHF.

The rearrangement joins TRBV6-2 or TRBV6-3 to TRBJ2-2; TRBD2 agrees at 7 bases. Germline CDR1 and CDR2: MNHEY and SVGEGT. Unmatched junction bases numbered 8, after V lost 2 bases and J lost 2 bases. The CDR3 runs to 17 residues. As DNA, the CDR3 is TGTGCCAGCAGTTACAGAGGGGCGGGAGTAAACACCGGGGAGCTGTTTTTT. Translating gives CASSYRGAGVNTGELFF.

The V gene is TRBV6-5, the J gene TRBJ2-7; no clear D. CDR3 length: 14 amino acids. CDR1 is MNHEY, CDR2 SVGAGI, per germline. Trimming removed 3 bases at V and 2 bases at J, with 11 bases between. The CDR3 DNA sequence: TGTGCCAGCAGTTATTCAGGTAACCCCTACGAGCAGTACTTC. Its protein is CASSYSGNPYEQYF.

This clonotype has a handful of counts. The chain employs TRBV12-3 or TRBV12-4 and TRBJ1-2; 8 bases agree with TRBD1. J lost 6 bases, V lost 5 bases, and 11 bases had no gene match. CDR3 size: 15 residues. CDR3 protein: CASSPTPRGHNGYTF. CDR3 in DNA: TGTGCCAGCAGTCCCACCCCCAGGGGGCACAATGGCTACACCTTC.

This clonotype was seen more than once but under ten times. CDR3 in DNA: TGTGCCAGCAGCCAAGGGATAAACAGGGGTGAAGGAGAGCAGTACTTC. It encodes CASSQGINRGEGEQYF. The chain joins TRBV14 to TRBJ2-7, with TRBD1 identical over 7 bases. Looked up from germline, CDR1 is SGHDN and CDR2 is FVKESK. This CDR3 is built from 16 residues. V lost 1 base, J lost 7 bases, and 13 bases stayed unmatched.

V usage is TRBV3-1 and J usage is TRBJ2-1, with a possible D match to TRBD2 (5 bases). CDR3 size: 16 residues. With 4 bases removed from V and 2 bases from J, the gap between germline ends came to 15 bases. Germline V gene sequence: CDR1 LGHDT, CDR2 YNNKEL (reference sequence). The CDR3 reads CASSRGWGAAYNEQFF. The CDR3 DNA reads as TGTGCCAGCAGCCGTGGTTGGGGAGCGGCCTACAATGAGCAGTTCTTC.

As to this clonotype: Mismatch with germline at one junction end may stem from a read error. The J gene is TRBJ2-5, the V gene TRBV7-3, with a possible D match to TRBD2 (6 bases). In germline, CDR1 is SGHTA, CDR2 FQGTGA. The CDR3 totals 13 residues. CDR3 nucleotide sequence: TGTGCCACCAGCGATGGGGTGGGGGGAGCGCAGTACTTC. This translates into CATSDGVGGAQYF.

This clonotype came up many times. This rearrangement joins TRBV4-2 to TRBJ1-2; D is perhaps TRBD1 (6 bases). V gave up 1 base and J gave up 3 bases, with 9 bases separating them. CDR3 length: 14 amino acids. From germline, CDR1 is LGHNA and CDR2 YNFKEQ. Here the CDR3 reads CASSQGRQDYGYTF. CDR3 nucleotides: TGTGCCAGCAGCCAAGGTCGACAGGACTATGGCTACACCTTC.

The V and J genes are TRBV20-1 and TRBJ2-1; 8 bases are a match to TRBD2. The CDR3 length is 17 residues. The J segment lost 6 bases and the V segment lost 3 bases, leaving 16 bases of the junction unmatched. CDR1 is DFQATT, CDR2 SNEGSKA, per germline (reference sequence). The CDR3 DNA reads as TGCAGTGCTAGGGCCCCTGCCGGGACTAGAAGGAGCAATGAGCAGTTCTTC. Translation: CSARAPAGTRRSNEQFF.

This clonotype was seen only a few times. The CDR3 coding sequence is TGTGCCAGCAGCCTGACGCCGGGACTAGCGGGCAATGAGCAGTTCTTC. It translates to CASSLTPGLAGNEQFF. This sequence joins TRBV3-1 and TRBJ2-1, with TRBD2 matching 12 bases. The length of the CDR3 is 16 residues. The germline V gene encodes CDR1 LGHDT and CDR2 YNNKEL (reference sequence). V was clipped by 4 bases and J by 6 bases; unmatched bases: 7.

This clonotype showed up just a few times. The chain is built from TRBV20-1 and TRBJ1-2; D is undetermined. The CDR3 consists of 11 residues. Germline V gives CDR1 DFQATT, CDR2 SNEGSKA (reference sequence). The V end was cut by 6 bases, the J end by 8 bases, with 13 bases between. The CDR3 spells CSALEWIGYTF. The CDR3 nucleotides are TGCAGTGCCCTCGAATGGATCGGCTACACCTTC.

This clonotype was seen only a few times. The chain uses TRBV4-3 and TRBJ2-7; D gene unclear. V gave up 1 base and J gave up 4 bases, with 17 bases separating them. Germline-derived CDR1 and CDR2 are LGHNA and YSLEER. This CDR3 spans 16 amino acids. CDR3 nucleotides: TGCGCCAGCAGCCAAGTCTGGCCGGGTTTATCTTACGAGCAGTACTTC. Its translation: CASSQVWPGLSYEQYF.

This chain links TRBV6-2 or TRBV6-3 with TRBJ2-3, with D uncertain. CDR3 size: 13 residues. The V end was cut by 5 bases, the J end by 5 bases, with 11 bases between. Germline V gene sequence: CDR1 MNHEY, CDR2 SVGEGT. CDR3 region: CASSITEIDTQYF. CDR3 coding DNA: TGTGCCAGCAGTATCACGGAGATAGATACGCAGTATTTT.

This clonotype was picked up many times. The chain is built from TRBV6-5 and TRBJ1-2, with D perhaps matching TRBD1 (5 bases). This CDR3 has 14 residues. V was shortened by 11 bases and J by 6 bases, with 22 bases between the two germline ends. CDR1 MNHEY and CDR2 SVGAGI come from the germline V gene. As DNA, the CDR3 is TGTGCCGTCCGGGGGGTCGTTTTACGGGATGGCTACACCTTC. It translates to CAVRGVVLRDGYTF.

Ten or more counts support this clonotype. The rearrangement uses TRBV20-1 and TRBJ2-3; D gene uncertain. The V and J ends lost 2 bases and 2 bases respectively, with 14 bases between them. The germline V gene encodes CDR1 DFQATT and CDR2 SNEGSKA (reference sequence). This CDR3 is built from 15 residues. This chain's CDR3 is CSARYAGVSTDTQYF. The CDR3 nucleotides are TGCAGTGCTAGATATGCTGGGGTTTCCACAGATACGCAGTATTTT.

Worth noting for this clonotype: This could be a read error, since a much larger clone is one nucleotide away. The chain carries TRBV12-3 or TRBV12-4 and TRBJ2-3, with 9 bases fitting TRBD2. The CDR3 consists of 13 residues. The CDR3 coding sequence is TGTGCCAGCCTAGCGGGAAGCACAGATGCGCAGTATTTT. Translated: CASLAGSTDAQYF.

This clonotype was observed at least ten times. The chain combines TRBV29-1 with TRBJ2-1; no reliable D call. The V gene's germline CDR1 is SQVTM and CDR2 ANQGSEA. This CDR3 is built from 11 residues. Trimming removed 4 bases at V and 4 bases at J, with 5 bases between. In nucleotides, the CDR3 is TGCAGCGTTGTTACATACAATGAGCAGTTCTTC. The encoded protein is CSVVTYNEQFF.

V and J are TRBV20-1 and TRBJ2-1, with a tentative D call TRBD2 (5 bases). Looked up from germline, CDR1 is DFQATT and CDR2 is SNEGSKA (reference sequence). V lost 5 bases, J lost 0 bases, and 14 bases lay in between. This CDR3 has 15 amino acids. The CDR3 reads CSALRGADSYNEQFF. Written as DNA, the CDR3 is TGCAGTGCTCTCCGAGGAGCGGACTCCTACAATGAGCAGTTCTTC.

This clonotype has a count of ten or more. The chain employs TRBV28 and TRBJ2-1; TRBD2 aligns across 9 bases. The V and J ends lost 5 bases and 7 bases, in that order; junction bases with no gene match: 9. This CDR3 is built from 15 residues. CDR1 is MDHEN, CDR2 SYDVKM, per germline. CDR3 DNA sequence: TGTGCCAGCAGTCCTCAACTAGCGGGCCGGAATGAGCAGTTCTTC. As protein: CASSPQLAGRNEQFF.

This clonotype came up a few times. This sequence joins TRBV27 and TRBJ1-6; D gene uncertain. In germline, CDR1 is MNHEY, CDR2 SMNVEV (reference sequence). V was shortened by 5 bases and J by 9 bases, with 14 bases between the two germline ends. The CDR3 covers 14 residues. CDR3 DNA sequence: TGTGCCAGCAGTCTCCCCGGGTCGATTTCACCCCTCCACTTT. Translating it yields CASSLPGSISPLHF.

This clonotype has a handful of counts. The rearrangement uses TRBV7-8 and TRBJ1-5, with D unclear. The germline CDR1 and CDR2 sequences are SGHVS and FQNEAQ. The CDR3 covers 17 residues. V was clipped by 3 bases and J by 3 bases, with 18 bases between them. The chain's CDR3 is CASSFEKGVGPNQPQHF. CDR3 in DNA: TGTGCCAGCAGCTTTGAAAAGGGAGTCGGCCCCAATCAGCCCCAGCATTTT.

This clonotype was seen ten or more times. This chain joins TRBV20-1 and TRBJ2-7; D might be TRBD1 (5 bases). CDR3 length equals 14 residues. Trimming pared 3 bases from V and 2 bases from J, leaving 14 bases between. Germline CDR1 and CDR2: DFQATT and SNEGSKA (reference sequence). CDR3 in amino acids: CSASFQGATYEQYF. CDR3 coding DNA: TGCAGTGCTAGTTTTCAGGGTGCCACCTACGAGCAGTACTTC.

The chain links TRBV5-1 to TRBJ2-5; 8 bases map to TRBD2. The CDR3 totals 15 residues. Germline CDR1 SGHRS, CDR2 YFSETQ. Losses at the gene ends were 2 bases for V and 4 bases for J; bases not matched to a gene: 7. This CDR3 reads CASSLLAVGRETQYF. The CDR3 DNA reads TGCGCCAGCAGCTTACTAGCGGTGGGTCGAGAGACCCAGTACTTC.

The CDR3 loop is CASSPDSGRAYNEQFF. Written as DNA, the CDR3 is TGTGCCAGCAGCCCCGATAGCGGGAGGGCTTACAATGAGCAGTTCTTC. The rearrangement links TRBV7-2 to TRBJ2-1, with TRBD2 matching 11 bases. CDR1 is SGHTA and CDR2 is FQGNSA in the germline V gene. V gave up 5 bases and J gave up 4 bases; unmatched junction bases: 7. CDR3 length: 16 residues.

The chain uses TRBV7-8 and TRBJ2-1; D is ambiguous. The CDR3 length is 15 residues. The V gene's germline CDR1 is SGHVS and CDR2 FQNEAQ. The germline V and J ends were trimmed by 5 bases and 2 bases, with 13 bases remaining between them. The CDR3 sequence is CASSPFTKTYNEQFF. The CDR3 DNA is TGTGCCAGCAGCCCCTTCACGAAGACCTACAATGAGCAGTTCTTC. The complete variable domain, with remaining parts taken from reference TRBV7-8 and TRBJ2-1, reads GAGVSQSPRYKVAKRGQDVALRCDPISGHVSLFWYQQALGQGPEFLTYFQNEAQLDKSGLPSDRFFAERPEGSVSTLKIQRTQQEDSAVYLCASSPFTKTYNEQFFGPGTRLTVL.

This rearrangement joins TRBV28 to TRBJ1-2, with D maybe TRBD1 (5 bases). V was shortened by 10 bases and J by 9 bases, with 24 bases between the two germline ends. CDR3 size: 14 residues. The germline V gene encodes CDR1 MDHEN and CDR2 SYDVKM. The CDR3 is CATLSPGGITSYTF. In nucleotides, the CDR3 is TGTGCCACACTGTCCCCTGGGGGGATCACGAGCTACACCTTC.

V usage is TRBV5-1 and J usage is TRBJ2-1; 9 bases match TRBD1. Trimming cost V 4 bases and J 3 bases; bases outside gene matches: 5. The germline V gene encodes CDR1 SGHRS and CDR2 YFSETQ. The length of the CDR3 is 15 residues. The CDR3 loop reads CASSAGTGIYNEQFF. CDR3 bases: TGCGCCAGCAGCGCGGGGACAGGGATCTACAATGAGCAGTTCTTC.